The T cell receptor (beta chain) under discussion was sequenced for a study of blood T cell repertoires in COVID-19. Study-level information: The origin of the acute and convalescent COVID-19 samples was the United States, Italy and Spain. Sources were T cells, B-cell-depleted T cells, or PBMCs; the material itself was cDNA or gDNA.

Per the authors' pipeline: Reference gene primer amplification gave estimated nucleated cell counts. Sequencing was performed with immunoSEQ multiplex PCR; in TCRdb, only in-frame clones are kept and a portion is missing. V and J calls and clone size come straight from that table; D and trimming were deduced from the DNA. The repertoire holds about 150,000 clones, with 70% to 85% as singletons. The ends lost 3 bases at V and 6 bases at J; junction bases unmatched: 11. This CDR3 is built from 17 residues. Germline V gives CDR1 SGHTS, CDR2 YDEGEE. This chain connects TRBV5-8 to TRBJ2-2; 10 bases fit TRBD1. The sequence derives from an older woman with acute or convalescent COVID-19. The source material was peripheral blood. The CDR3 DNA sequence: TGTGCCAGCAGCTGGAAAGGGTCAGGGACAGGGGCCGGGGAGCTGTTTTTT. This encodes CASSWKGSGTGAGELFF. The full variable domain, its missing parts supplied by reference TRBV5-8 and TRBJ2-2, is EAGVTQSPTHLIKTRGQQATLRCSPISGHTSVYWYQQALGLGLQFLLWYDEGEERNRGNFPPRFSGRQFPNYSSELNVNALELEDSALYLCASSWKGSGTGAGELFFGEGSRLTVL.